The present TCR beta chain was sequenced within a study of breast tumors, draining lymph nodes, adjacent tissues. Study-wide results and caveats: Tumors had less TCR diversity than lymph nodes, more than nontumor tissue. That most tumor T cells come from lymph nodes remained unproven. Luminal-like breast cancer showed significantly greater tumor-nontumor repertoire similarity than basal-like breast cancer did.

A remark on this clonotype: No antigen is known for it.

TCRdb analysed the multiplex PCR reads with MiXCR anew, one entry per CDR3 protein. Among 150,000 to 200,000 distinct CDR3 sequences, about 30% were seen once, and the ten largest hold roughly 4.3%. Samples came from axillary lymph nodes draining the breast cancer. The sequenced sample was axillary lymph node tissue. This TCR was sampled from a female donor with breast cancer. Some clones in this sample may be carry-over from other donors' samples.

The CDR3 loop reads CASSSYTGGHDEQFF. Here the CDR3 DNA reads TGTGCCAGCAGCTCATACACCGGGGGGCATGATGAGCAGTTCTTC. This rearrangement joins TRBV7-6 to TRBJ2-1; perhaps TRBD2 as D (7 bases). This CDR3 is built from 15 residues. V was clipped by 4 bases and J by 8 bases, with 18 bases between them. Germline V lookup: CDR1 SGHVS, CDR2 FNYEAQ.